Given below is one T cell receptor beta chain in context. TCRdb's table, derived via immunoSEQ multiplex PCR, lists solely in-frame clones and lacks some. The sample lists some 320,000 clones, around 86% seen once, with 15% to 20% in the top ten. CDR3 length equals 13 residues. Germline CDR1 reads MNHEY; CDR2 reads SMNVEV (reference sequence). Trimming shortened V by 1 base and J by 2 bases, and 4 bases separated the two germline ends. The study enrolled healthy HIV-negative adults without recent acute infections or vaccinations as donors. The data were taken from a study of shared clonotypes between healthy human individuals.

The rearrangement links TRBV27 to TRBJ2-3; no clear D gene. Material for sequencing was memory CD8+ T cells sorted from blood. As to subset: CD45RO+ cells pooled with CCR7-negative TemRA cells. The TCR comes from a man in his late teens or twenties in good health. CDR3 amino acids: CASSLYNTDTQYF. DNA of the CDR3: TGTGCCAGCAGTTTATATAACACAGATACGCAGTATTTT.